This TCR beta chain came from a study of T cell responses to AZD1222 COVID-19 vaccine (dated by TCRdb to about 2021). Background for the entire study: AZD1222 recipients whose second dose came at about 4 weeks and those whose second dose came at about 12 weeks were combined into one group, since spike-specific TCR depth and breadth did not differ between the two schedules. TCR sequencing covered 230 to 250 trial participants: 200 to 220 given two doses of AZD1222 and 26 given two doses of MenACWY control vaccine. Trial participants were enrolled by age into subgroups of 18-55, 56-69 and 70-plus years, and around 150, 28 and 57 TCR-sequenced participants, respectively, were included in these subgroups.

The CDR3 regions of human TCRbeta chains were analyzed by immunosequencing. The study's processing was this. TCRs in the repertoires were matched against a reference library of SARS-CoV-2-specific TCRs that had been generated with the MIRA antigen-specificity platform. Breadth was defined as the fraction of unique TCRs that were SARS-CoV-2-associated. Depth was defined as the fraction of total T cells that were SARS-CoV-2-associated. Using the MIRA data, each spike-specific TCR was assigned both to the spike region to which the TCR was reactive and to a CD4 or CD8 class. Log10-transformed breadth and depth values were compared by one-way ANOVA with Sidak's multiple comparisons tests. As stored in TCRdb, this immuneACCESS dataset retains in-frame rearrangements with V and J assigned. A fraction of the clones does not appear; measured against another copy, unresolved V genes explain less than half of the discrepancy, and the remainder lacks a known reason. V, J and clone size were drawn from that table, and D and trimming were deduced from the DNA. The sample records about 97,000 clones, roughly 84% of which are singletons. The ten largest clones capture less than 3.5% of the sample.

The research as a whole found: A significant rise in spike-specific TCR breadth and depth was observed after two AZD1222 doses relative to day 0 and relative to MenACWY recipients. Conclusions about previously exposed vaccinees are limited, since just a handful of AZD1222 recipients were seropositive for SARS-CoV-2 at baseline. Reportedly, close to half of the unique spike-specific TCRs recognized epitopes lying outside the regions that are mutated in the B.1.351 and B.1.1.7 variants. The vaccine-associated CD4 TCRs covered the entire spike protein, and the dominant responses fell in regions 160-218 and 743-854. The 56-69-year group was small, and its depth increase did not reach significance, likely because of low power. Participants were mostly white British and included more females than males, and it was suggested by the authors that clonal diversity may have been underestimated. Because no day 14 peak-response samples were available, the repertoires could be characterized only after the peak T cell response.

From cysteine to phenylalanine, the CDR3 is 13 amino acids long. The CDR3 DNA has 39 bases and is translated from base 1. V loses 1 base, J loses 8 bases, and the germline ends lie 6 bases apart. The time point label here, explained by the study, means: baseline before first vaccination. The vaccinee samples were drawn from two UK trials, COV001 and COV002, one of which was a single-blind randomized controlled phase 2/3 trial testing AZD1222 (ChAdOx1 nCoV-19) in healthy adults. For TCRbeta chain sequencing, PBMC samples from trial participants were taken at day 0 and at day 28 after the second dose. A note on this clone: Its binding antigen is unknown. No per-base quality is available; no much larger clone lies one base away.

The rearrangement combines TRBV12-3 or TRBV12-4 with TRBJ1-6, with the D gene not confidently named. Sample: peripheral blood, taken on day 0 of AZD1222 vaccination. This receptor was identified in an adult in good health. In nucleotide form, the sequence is TGTGCCAGCAGTTTAGGGACGGATTCACCCCTCCACTTT. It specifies CASSLGTDSPLHF.